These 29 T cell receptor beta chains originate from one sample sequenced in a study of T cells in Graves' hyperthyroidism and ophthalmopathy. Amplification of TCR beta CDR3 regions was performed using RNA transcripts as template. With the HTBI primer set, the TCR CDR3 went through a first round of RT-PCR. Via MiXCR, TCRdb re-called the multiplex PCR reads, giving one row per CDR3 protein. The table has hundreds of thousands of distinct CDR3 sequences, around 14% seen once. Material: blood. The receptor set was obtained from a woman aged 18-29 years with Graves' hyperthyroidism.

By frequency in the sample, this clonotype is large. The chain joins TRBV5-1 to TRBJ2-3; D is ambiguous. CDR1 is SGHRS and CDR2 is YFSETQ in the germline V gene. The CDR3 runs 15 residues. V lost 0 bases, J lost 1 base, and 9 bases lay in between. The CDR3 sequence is CASSLESDGTDTQYF. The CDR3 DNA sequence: TGCGCCAGCAGCTTGGAGAGCGACGGCACAGATACGCAGTATTTT.

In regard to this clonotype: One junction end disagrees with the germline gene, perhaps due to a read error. This CDR3 reads CASSLAFGKNYGYAF. DNA of the CDR3: TGTGCCAGCAGCTTAGCGTTTGGCAAAAACTATGGCTACGCCTTC. The V and J genes are TRBV7-6 and TRBJ1-2; D uncertain. Looked up from germline, CDR1 is SGHVS and CDR2 is FNYEAQ. The CDR3 is made up of 15 amino acids.

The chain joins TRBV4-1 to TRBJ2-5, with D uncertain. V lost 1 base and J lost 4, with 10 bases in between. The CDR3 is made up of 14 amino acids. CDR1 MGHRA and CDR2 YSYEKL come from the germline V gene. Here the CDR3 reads CASSQVTAGETQYF. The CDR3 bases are TGCGCCAGCAGCCAAGTAACAGCCGGAGAGACCCAGTACTTC.

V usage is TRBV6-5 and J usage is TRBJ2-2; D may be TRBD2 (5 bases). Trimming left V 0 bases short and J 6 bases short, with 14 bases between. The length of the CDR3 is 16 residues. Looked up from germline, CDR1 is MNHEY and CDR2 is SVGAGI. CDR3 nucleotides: TGTGCCAGCAGTTACTCATTACTAGTCGGTCCCGGGGAGCTGTTTTTT. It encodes CASSYSLLVGPGELFF.

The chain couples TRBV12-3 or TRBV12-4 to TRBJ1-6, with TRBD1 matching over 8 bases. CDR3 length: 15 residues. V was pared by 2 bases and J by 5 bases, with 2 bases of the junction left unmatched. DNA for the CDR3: TGTGCCAGCAGTTTAAAGACAGGGGATAATTCACCCCTCCACTTT. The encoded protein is CASSLKTGDNSPLHF.

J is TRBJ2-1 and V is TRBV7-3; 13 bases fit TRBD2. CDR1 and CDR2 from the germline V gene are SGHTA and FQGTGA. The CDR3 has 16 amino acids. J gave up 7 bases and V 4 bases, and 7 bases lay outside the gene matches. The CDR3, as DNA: TGTGCCAGCAGCTCCGGACTAGCGGGAGTATCAAATGAGCAGTTCTTC. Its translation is CASSSGLAGVSNEQFF.

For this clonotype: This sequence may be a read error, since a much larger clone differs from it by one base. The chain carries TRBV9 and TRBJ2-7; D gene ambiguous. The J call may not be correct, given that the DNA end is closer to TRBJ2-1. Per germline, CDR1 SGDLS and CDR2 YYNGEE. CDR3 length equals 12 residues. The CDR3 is CASSKGSYEQFF. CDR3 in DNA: TGTGCCAGCAGCAAGGGTTCGTACGAGCAGTTCTTC.

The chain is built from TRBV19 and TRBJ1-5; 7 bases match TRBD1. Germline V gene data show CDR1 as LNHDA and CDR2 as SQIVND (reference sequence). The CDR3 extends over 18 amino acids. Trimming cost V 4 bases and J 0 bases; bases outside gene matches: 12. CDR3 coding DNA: TGTGCCAGTAGTACCCGACAGGGTACCCAATATAGCAATCAGCCCCAGCATTTT. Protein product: CASSTRQGTQYSNQPQHF.

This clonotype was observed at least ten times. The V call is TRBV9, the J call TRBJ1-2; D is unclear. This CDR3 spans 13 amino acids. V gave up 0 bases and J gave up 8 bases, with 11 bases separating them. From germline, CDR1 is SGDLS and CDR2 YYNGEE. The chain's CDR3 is CASSVGERRGYTF. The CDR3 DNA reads TGTGCCAGCAGCGTAGGGGAAAGAAGAGGCTACACCTTC.

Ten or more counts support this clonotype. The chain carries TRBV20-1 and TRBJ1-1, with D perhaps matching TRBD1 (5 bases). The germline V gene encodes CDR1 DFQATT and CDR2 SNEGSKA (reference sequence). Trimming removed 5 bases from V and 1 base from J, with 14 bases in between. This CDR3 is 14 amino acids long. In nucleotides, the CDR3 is TGCAGTGCTCAGAGTGCAGGGAGGAACACTGAAGCTTTCTTT. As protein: CSAQSAGRNTEAFF.

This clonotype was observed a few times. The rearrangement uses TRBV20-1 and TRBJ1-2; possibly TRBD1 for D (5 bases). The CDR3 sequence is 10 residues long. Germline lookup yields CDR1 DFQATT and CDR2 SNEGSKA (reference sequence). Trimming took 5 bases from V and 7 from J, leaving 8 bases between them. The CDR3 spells CSAPQGGYTF. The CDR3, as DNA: TGCAGTGCTCCCCAGGGTGGCTACACCTTC.

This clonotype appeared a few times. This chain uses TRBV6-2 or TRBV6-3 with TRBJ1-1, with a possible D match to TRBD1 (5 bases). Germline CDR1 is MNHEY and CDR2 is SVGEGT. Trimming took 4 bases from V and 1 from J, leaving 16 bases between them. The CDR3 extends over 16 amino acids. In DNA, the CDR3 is TGTGCCAGCAGTTCCATCAGGGCGGTCGAGAACACTGAAGCTTTCTTT. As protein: CASSSIRAVENTEAFF.

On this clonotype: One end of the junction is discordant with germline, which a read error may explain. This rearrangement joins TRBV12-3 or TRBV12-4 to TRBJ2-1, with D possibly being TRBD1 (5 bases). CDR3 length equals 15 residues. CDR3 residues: CAISEQEMGYNEQFF. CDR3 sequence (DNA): TGTGCCATCAGTGAACAGGAAATGGGGTACAATGAGCAGTTCTTC.

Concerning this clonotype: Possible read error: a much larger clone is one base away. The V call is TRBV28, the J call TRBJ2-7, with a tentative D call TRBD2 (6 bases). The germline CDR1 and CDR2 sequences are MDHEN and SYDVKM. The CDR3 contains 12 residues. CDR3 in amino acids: CTSRAGSYEQYF. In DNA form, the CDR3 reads TGTACCAGCAGGGCGGGGTCCTACGAGCAGTACTTC.

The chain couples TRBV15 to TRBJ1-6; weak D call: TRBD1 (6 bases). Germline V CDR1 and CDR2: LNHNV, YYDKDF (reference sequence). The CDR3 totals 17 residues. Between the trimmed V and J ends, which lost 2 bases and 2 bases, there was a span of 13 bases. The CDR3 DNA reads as TGTGCCACCAGCAGACCAAAACAGGGCACCTATAATTCACCCCTCCACTTT. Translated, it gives CATSRPKQGTYNSPLHF. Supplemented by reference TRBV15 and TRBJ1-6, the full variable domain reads DAMVIQNPRYQVTQFGKPVTLSCSQTLNHNVMYWYQQKSSQAPKLLFHYYDKDFNNEADTPDNFQSRRPNTSFCFLDIRSPGLGDTAMYLCATSRPKQGTYNSPLHFGNGTRLTVT.

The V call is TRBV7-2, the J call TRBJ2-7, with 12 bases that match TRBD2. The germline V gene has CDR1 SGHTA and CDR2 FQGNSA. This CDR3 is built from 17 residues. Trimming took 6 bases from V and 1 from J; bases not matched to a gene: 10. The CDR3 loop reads CASRVHSGTSGSYEQYF. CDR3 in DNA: TGTGCCAGCAGGGTCCACTCCGGGACTAGCGGGTCCTACGAGCAGTACTTC.

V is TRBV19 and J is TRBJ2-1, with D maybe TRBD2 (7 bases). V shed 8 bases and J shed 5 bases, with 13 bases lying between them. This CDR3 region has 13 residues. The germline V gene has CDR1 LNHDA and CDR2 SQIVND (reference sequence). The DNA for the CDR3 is TGTGCCAGTCAGGAGGGGGGGGACAATGAGCAGTTCTTC. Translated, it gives CASQEGGDNEQFF.

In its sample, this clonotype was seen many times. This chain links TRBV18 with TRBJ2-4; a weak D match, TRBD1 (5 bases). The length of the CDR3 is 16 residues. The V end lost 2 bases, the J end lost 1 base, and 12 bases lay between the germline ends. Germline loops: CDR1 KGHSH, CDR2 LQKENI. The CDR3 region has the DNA TGTGCCAGCTCACCAGTGCAGGGTCCGGCCAAAAACATTCAGTACTTC. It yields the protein CASSPVQGPAKNIQYF.

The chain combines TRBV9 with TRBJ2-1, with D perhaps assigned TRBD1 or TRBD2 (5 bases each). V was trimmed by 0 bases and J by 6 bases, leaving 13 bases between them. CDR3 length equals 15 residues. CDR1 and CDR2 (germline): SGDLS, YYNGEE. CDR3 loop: CASSVGPGALNEQFF. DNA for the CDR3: TGTGCCAGCAGCGTAGGTCCCGGGGCTCTCAATGAGCAGTTCTTC.

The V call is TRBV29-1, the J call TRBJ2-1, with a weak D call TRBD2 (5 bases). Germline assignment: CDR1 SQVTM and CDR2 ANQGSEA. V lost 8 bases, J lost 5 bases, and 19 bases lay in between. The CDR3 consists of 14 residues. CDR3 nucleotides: TGCAGCTGGGCCCCAGTGCGGGTGAACAATGAGCAGTTCTTC. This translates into CSWAPVRVNNEQFF.

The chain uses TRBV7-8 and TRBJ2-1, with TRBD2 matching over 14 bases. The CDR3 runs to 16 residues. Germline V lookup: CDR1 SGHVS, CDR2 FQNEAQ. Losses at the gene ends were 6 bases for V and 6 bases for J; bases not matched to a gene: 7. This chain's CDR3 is CASRPPGTSGGNEQFF. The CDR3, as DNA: TGTGCCAGCAGACCCCCCGGGACTAGCGGGGGCAATGAGCAGTTCTTC.

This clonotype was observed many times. The CDR3, as DNA: TGTGCCAGCAGCTTAGAGCCGGGACGGAACTCCTACGAGCAGTACTTC. It encodes CASSLEPGRNSYEQYF. V is TRBV7-2 and J is TRBJ2-7; D tentatively fits TRBD1 or TRBD2 (5 bases each). The germline CDR1 and CDR2 sequences are SGHTA and FQGNSA. This CDR3 has 16 residues. Trimming left V 1 base short and J 0 bases short, with 13 bases between.

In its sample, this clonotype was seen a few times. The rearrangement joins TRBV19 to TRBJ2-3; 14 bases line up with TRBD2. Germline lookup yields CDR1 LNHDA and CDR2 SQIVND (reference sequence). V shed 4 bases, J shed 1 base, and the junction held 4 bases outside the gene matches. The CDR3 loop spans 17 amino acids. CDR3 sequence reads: CASSTWTSGRRTDTQYF. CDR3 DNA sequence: TGTGCCAGTAGTACCTGGACTAGCGGGAGGCGCACAGATACGCAGTATTTT.

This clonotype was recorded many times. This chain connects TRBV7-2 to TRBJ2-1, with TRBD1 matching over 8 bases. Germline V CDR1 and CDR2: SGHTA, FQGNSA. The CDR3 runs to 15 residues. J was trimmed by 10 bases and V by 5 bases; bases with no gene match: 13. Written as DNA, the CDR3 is TGTGCCAGCAGCAATGCCGGGACAGGCACAATCGAGCAGTTCTTC. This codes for CASSNAGTGTIEQFF.

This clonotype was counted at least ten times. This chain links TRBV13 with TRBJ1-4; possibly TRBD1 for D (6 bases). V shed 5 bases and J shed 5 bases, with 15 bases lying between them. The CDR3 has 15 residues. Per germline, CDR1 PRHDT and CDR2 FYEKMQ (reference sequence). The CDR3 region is CASSLGHRGNEKLFF. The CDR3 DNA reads TGTGCCAGCAGCCTGGGACACCGAGGCAATGAAAAACTGTTTTTT.

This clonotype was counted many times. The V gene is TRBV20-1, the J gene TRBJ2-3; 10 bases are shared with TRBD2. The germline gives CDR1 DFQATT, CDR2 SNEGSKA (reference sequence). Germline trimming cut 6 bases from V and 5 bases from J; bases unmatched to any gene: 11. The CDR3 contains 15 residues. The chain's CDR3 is CSAHGLAGEVDTQYF. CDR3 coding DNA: TGCAGTGCCCACGGGCTAGCGGGAGAAGTAGATACGCAGTATTTT.

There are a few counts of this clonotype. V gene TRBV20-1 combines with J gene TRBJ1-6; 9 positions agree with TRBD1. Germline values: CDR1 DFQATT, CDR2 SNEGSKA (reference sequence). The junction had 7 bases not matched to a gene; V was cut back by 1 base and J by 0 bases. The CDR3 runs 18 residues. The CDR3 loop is CSARATWGQGSYNSPLHF. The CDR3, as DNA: TGCAGTGCTAGAGCTACCTGGGGACAGGGCTCCTATAATTCACCCCTCCACTTT.

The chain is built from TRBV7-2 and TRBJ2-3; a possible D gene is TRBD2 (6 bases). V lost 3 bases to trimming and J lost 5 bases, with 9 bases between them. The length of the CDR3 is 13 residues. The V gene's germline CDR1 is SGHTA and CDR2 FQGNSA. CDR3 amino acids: CASSFNSGDTQYF. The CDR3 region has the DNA TGTGCCAGCAGCTTCAATAGCGGAGATACGCAGTATTTT.

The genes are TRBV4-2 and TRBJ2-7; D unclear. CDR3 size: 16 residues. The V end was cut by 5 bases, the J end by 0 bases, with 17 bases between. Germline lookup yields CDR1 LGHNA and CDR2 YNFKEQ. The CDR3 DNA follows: TGTGCCAGCAGCTCCGAGCTCACAAGGAGCTCCTACGAGCAGTACTTC. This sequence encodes CASSSELTRSSYEQYF.